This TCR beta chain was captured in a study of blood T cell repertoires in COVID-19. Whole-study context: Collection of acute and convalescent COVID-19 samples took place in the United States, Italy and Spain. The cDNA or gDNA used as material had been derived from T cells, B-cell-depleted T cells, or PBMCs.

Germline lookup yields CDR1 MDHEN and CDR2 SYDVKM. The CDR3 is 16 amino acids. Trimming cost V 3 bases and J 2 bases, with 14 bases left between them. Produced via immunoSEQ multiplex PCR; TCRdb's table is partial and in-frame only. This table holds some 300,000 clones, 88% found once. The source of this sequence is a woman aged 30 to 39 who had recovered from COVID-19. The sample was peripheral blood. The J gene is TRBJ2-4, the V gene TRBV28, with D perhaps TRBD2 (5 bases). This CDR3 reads CASSFNDPGSKNIQYF. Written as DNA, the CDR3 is TGTGCCAGCAGTTTCAATGACCCGGGGTCCAAAAACATTCAGTACTTC. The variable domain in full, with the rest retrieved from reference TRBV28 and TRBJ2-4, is DVKVTQSSRYLVKRTGEKVFLECVQDMDHENMFWYRQDPGLGLRLIYFSYDVKMKEKGDIPEGYSVSREKKERFSLILESASTNQTSMYLCASSFNDPGSKNIQYFGAGTRLSVL.